The entry below describes one TCR beta chain. Here immunoSEQ multiplex PCR was the method, and the copy in TCRdb shows in-frame clones only, minus some. The top ten hold about 12% of the sample, which has 200,000 or so clones, roughly 82% seen once. The data belong to a study of blood T cell repertoires in COVID-19. Study information: Samples of COVID-19 (acute and convalescent) were obtained from the United States, Italy and Spain.

The CDR3 has 15 amino acids. Germline values: CDR1 MGHDK, CDR2 SYGVNS. V was cut by 4 bases and J by 3 bases, with 14 bases left in between. This sequence joins TRBV25-1 and TRBJ2-3; maybe TRBD2 (7 bases). Specimen: peripheral blood. This sequence was found in a human donor in a cohort sampled during active COVID-19. CDR3 region: CASSGRTRGTDTQYF. DNA of the CDR3: TGTGCCAGCAGTGGCAGGACTAGGGGGACAGATACGCAGTATTTT. Full variable domain (outside the CDR3, taken from reference TRBV25-1 and TRBJ2-3): EADIYQTPRYLVIGTGKKITLECSQTMGHDKMYWYQQDPGMELHLIHYSYGVNSTEKGDLSSESTVSRIRTEHFPLTLESARPSHTSQYLCASSGRTRGTDTQYFGPGTRLTVL.